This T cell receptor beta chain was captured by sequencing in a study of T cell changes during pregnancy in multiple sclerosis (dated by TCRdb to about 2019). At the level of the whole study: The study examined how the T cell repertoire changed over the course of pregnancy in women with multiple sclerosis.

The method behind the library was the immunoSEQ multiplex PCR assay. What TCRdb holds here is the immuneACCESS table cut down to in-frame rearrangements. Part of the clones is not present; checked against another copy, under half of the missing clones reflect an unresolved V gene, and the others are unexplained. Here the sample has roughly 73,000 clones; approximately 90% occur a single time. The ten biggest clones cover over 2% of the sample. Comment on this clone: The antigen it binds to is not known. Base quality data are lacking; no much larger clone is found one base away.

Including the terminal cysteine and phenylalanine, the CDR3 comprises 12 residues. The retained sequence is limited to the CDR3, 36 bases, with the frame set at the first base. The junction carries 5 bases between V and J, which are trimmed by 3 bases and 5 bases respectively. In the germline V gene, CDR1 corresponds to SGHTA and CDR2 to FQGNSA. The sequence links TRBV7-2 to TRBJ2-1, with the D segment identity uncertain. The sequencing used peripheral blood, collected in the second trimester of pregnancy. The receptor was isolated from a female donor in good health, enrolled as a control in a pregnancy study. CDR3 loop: CASSLRNNEQFF. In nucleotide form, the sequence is TGTGCCAGCAGCTTGCGGAACAATGAGCAGTTCTTC.